A selection of T cell receptor beta chains follows, all from one sample in a study of glioma-infiltrating T cells after dendritic cell vaccination. Data came from immunoSEQ multiplex PCR; TCRdb stores just in-frame clones and leaves some out. The repertoire holds around 96,000 clones, about 79% seen once, with over 5% in the top ten. This specimen consisted of blood, obtained before dendritic cell vaccination. The source is a human donor with glioblastoma. Both conserved end residues are part of each CDR3. D genes are given only for firm matches. Clone size is not always given. Where it is, it says once, few, many or a class for expanded clones.

-	TRBV5-1	TRBD1	TRBJ1-2	CASRVWDSDNGYTF	TGCGCCAGCAGGGTATGGGACAGTGACAATGGCTACACCTTC
few	TRBV5-8	-	TRBJ2-3	CAGPAGQYSTDTQYF	TGTGCCGGGCCGGCGGGGCAATACTCCACAGATACGCAGTATTTT
-	TRBV2	TRBD2	TRBJ2-5	CASTELAETGETQYF	TGTGCCAGCACCGAACTAGCGGAAACTGGAGAGACCCAGTACTTC
-	TRBV27	TRBD1	TRBJ1-1	CASRLDRGYTEAFF	TGTGCCAGCAGGCTGGACAGGGGGTATACTGAAGCTTTCTTT
-	TRBV20-1	-	TRBJ2-5	CSASEETQYF	TGCAGTGCTAGCGAAGAGACCCAGTACTTC
once	TRBV19	-	TRBJ2-7	CASSTSGEQYF	TGTGCCAGTAGTACCTCGGGCGAGCAGTACTTC
few	TRBV7-3	-	TRBJ2-3	CASSAQQGTADTQYF	TGTGCCAGCAGCGCTCAACAGGGAACGGCAGATACGCAGTATTTT
-	TRBV11-2	-	TRBJ2-7	CASSQQSVSEQYF	TGTGCCAGCAGCCAACAATCCGTCTCCGAGCAGTACTTC
-	TRBV5-1	-	TRBJ2-5	CASSLDSPGLQETQYF	TGCGCCAGCAGCTTGGACTCACCAGGACTCCAAGAGACCCAGTACTTC
-	TRBV6-5	-	TRBJ2-7	CASSYGEGAYEQYF	TGTGCCAGCAGTTACGGGGAGGGGGCCTACGAGCAGTACTTC
-	TRBV5-1	-	TRBJ2-1	CASSLAISIQGEQFF	TGCGCCAGCAGCTTGGCCATTTCTATCCAGGGTGAGCAGTTCTTC
-	TRBV7-9	-	TRBJ2-7	CASSLRLAGEQYF	TGTGCCAGCAGCTTAAGGCTAGCCGGGGAGCAGTACTTC
-	TRBV28	TRBD1	TRBJ2-3	CASSSGTDHTDTQYF	TGTGCCAGCAGTTCCGGGACAGACCACACAGATACGCAGTATTTT
-	TRBV27	-	TRBJ1-4	CASSVSGNGEKLFF	TGTGCCAGCTCTGTATCGGGGAACGGTGAAAAACTGTTTTTT
-	TRBV29-1	-	TRBJ1-1	CSSSQVQNTEAFF	TGCAGCTCTAGCCAGGTCCAGAACACTGAAGCTTTCTTT
-	TRBV5-1	-	TRBJ1-1	CASSLESSNGAFF	TGCGCCAGCAGCTTGGAGTCCTCTAACGGGGCTTTCTTT
-	TRBV29-1	TRBD1	TRBJ2-5	CSAHGGQGETQYF	TGCAGCGCGCATGGGGGACAGGGAGAGACCCAGTACTTC
-	TRBV5-5	-	TRBJ2-5	CASSLRPRETQYF	TGTGCCAGCAGCTTGCGCCCGAGAGAGACCCAGTACTTC